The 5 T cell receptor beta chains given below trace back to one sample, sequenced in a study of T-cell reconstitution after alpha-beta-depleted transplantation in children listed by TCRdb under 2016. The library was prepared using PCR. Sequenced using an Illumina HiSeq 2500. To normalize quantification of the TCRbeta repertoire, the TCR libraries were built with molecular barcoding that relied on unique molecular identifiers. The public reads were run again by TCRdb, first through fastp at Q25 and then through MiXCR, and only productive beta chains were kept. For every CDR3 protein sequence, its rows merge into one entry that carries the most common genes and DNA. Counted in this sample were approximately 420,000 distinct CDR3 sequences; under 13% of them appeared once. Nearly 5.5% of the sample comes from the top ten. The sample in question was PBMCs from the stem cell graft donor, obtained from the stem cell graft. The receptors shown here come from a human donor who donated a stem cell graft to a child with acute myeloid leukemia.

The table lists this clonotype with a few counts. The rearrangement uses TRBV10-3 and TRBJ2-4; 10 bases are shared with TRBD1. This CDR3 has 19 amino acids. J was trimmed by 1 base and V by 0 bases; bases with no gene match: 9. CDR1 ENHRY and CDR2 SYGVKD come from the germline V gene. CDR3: CAISESRDRGAEAKNIQYF. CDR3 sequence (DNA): TGTGCCATCAGTGAGTCGAGGGACAGGGGAGCAGAGGCCAAAAACATTCAGTACTTC.

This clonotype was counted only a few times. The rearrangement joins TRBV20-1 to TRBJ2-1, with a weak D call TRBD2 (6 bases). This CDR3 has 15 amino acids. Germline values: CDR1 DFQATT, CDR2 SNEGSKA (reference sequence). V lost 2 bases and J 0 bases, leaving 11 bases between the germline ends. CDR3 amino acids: CSARLAAFSYNEQFF. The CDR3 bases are TGCAGTGCTAGATTAGCGGCCTTCTCCTACAATGAGCAGTTCTTC.

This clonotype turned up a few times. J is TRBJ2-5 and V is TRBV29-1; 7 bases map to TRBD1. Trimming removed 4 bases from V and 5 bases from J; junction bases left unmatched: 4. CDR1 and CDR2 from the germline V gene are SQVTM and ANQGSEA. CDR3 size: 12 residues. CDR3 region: CSVGQGWETQYF. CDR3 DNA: TGCAGCGTTGGACAGGGCTGGGAGACCCAGTACTTC.

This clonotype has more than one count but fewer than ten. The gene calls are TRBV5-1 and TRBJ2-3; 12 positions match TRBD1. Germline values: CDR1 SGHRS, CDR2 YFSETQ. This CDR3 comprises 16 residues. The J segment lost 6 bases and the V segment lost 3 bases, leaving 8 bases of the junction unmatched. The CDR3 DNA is TGCGCCAGCAGCTCACCGGGACAGGGGGCTTGGGATACGCAGTATTTT. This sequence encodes CASSSPGQGAWDTQYF.

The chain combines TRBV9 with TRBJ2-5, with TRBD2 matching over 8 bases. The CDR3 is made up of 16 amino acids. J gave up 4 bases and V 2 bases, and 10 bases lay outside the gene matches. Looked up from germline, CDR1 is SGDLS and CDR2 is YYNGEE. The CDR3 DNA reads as TGTGCCAGCAGCGTGAGCGGGAGTTCTATAGGAGAGACCCAGTACTTC. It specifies CASSVSGSSIGETQYF.